This TCR beta chain was observed in a study of control samples from healthy donors and cancer patients. This clone has a single count. Only in-frame clones appear in the TCRdb table, and some are missing; sequencing was by immunoSEQ multiplex PCR. Among 250,000 to 300,000 clones, over 75% were seen once, and the ten largest hold 13%. Germline-derived CDR1 and CDR2 are SNHLY and FYNNEI. The CDR3 has 14 amino acids. The V gene lost 0 bases and the J gene lost 5 bases, with 8 bases spanning the gap. The chain links TRBV2 to TRBJ1-5; D unclear. The sequenced material came from PBMCs. The clonotype comes from a woman in her fifties or sixties with lung cancer. The CDR3 nucleotides are TGTGCCAGCAGTGAAGCGCTTGGGGATCAGCCCCAGCATTTT. It yields the protein CASSEALGDQPQHF. Complete variable domain (other parts from reference TRBV2 and TRBJ1-5): EPEVTQTPSHQVTQMGQEVILRCVPISNHLYFYWYRQILGQKVEFLVSFYNNEISEKSEIFDDQFSVERPDGSNFTLKIRSTKLEDSAMYFCASSEALGDQPQHFGDGTRLSIL.